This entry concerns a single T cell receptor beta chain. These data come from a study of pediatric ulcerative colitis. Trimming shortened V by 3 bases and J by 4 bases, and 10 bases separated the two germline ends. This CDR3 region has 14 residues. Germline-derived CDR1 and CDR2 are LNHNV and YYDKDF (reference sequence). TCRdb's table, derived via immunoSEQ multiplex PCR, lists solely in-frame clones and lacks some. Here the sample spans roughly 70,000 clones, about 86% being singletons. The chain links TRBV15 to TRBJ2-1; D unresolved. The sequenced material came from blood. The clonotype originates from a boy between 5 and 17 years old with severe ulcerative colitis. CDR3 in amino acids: CATSSSVLYNEQFF. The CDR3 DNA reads TGTGCCACCAGCAGTTCAGTTTTGTACAATGAGCAGTTCTTC.